Listed here is a single T cell receptor beta chain. Its specific antigen is unknown. Per-nucleotide qualities are absent, and no much larger clonotype sits a single base away. Library prep was done by the immunoSEQ multiplex PCR assay. The multiplex PCR relied on a mix of 60 forward primers for TCR Vbeta segments and 13 reverse primers for TCR Jbeta segments. The CDR3 region of rearranged TCR beta genes was amplified from genomic DNA with a multiplex PCR assay. The Illumina HiSeq System was used to sequence the amplified TCR beta libraries as 87-base-pair reads. Per the source publication's procedure: A later analysis tallied roughly 80 million unique TCR beta chains across the 700 or so repertoires, and some 10 million of those chains were shared by two or more donors. Raw reads were error-corrected and collapsed into unique sequences with a nearest-neighbor algorithm that merged closely related sequences to remove PCR and sequencing errors. V, D and J gene segments were assigned by aligning CDR3 sequences to IMGT reference sequences. For a sequence to be retained, a match of at least six nucleotides to both a V gene segment and a J gene segment was required. Rearrangements were called productive when the CDR3 lacked stop codons and stayed in frame with V and J; all others were non-productive. Following IMGT convention, CDR3 was defined as the stretch from the second conserved V-encoded cysteine to the conserved J-encoded phenylalanine. In an earlier analysis of 550 to 650 of the donors, sequences lacking an unambiguous match to a single V gene segment were excluded. An earlier analysis of several hundred of the donors classified V segments as functional when productive rearrangements were above 56.7% and as segregating when the standard deviation between donors was above 5%. A statistical classification framework was built for diagnosing cytomegalovirus status from the catalog of TCR beta chain sequences. In a later analysis, V and J genes were assigned by comparing TCR nucleotide sequences against IMGT/GENE-DB human TR gene sequences. The TCRdist pipeline was used in a later analysis to assign CDR3 sequences and most-parsimonious VDJ recombination scenarios. In a later analysis, each TCR beta chain was defined by its CDR3 amino acid sequence together with its V-gene family, and reads without a unique V-gene family were excluded. In a later analysis, fewer than 600 highly shared, low-generation-probability nucleotide sequences were removed to address suspected cross-contamination and a sequencing artifact. In a later analysis, a clonal expansion index was calculated for each public chain from normalized within-repertoire ranks of inferred template counts. In a later analysis, generation probabilities were computed using a VDJ recombination model fitted to out-of-frame rearrangements, and the results were checked against IGoR. Hypergeometric tests were used in a later analysis to score TCR-TCR, TCR-HLA and TCR-CMV co-occurrence, with a repertoire-size bias correction applied to the TCR pairs. False discovery rates were estimated in a later analysis by permuting HLA or CMV assignments 20 times. A later analysis grouped co-occurring TCRs with DBSCAN, adding TCRdist sequence similarity when clustering within HLA-allele-positive subsets. Repertoires with fewer than 30,000 or more than 120,000 public chains were left out of co-occurrence clustering, as were about 5 repertoires with anomalous nucleotide sharing. Held by TCRdb, this immuneACCESS table contains in-frame sequences only and omits some clones. Under half of the omission traces to an unresolved V gene where checked; the cause of the rest is unknown. The V and J calls and the clone size are those of that table, but D and trimming were determined from the DNA. This sample gives 95,000 to 150,000 clones in total; 65% to 80% of them show up just once. Roughly 4% of the sample is in the top ten clones.

This sample is drawn from a study of cytomegalovirus exposure and HLA in healthy donors (dated by TCRdb to between 2016 and 2019). For the study in its entirety: An earlier analysis of approximately 640 of the donors reported more than 250 Gb of sequence data and approximately 110 million unique TCR beta sequences from 150 million to 200 million T cells. HLA typing included class I and class II loci at four-digit resolution. In addition to the first cohort of hundreds of subjects, a separate validation cohort of 130 or so different subjects was used. All discovery cohort repertoires had been generated using a single sequencing platform. An earlier analysis of 587 of the donors applied high-throughput TCR beta sequencing to assess whether each TCR beta V gene segment acted as functional or pseudogenic. Alongside the repertoire data, information on donor age, sex, ethnicity and CMV serostatus was compiled. The study was designed to test whether signatures of past pathogen exposure could be identified by cataloging public T cell receptors. A later analysis re-examined previously published TCR beta repertoires from several hundred donors and added high-resolution HLA genotyping to investigate patterns of TCR occurrence. The later analysis used no new phenotypic data to find candidate immune exposures, relying instead on TCR beta sequences and their occurrence across donors. Typing coverage varied by locus: about 620-630 donors for A, B, C, DRB1 and DQB1; about 520 for DQA1; approximately 570 for DPA1; approximately 470 for DPB1. Roughly 300 gigabases of sequencing data and around 85 million unique TCR sequences made up an early release that covered several hundred HLA-typed donors. Because of strong linkage in the cohort, a handful of DR-DQ haplotypes were treated as single units for association and clustering. In a later genetic analysis, genome-wide SNP genotypes for about three fifths of the 666 donors were used, and that subset was treated as a discovery cohort. Of the 300 to 500 genotyped donors, 80% to 90% were placed in the genetic ancestry cluster associated with self-reported Caucasian donors. Among some 410 genotyped donors of the cohort, an average of roughly 230,000 unique TCR beta nucleotide sequences was sequenced per donor, of which approximately 19% were non-productive. The study used immunosequencing to profile the T cell repertoires of 600 to 850 subjects and linked those repertoires to cytomegalovirus serostatus. To predict cytomegalovirus infection status, the study combined high-throughput TCR immunosequencing, statistical association of individual TCRs with disease status, and machine learning.

V and J lose 0 bases and 2 bases, and a span of 11 bases separates them. From the germline V gene, CDR1 is SGHTA and CDR2 is FQGNSA. The CDR3, cysteine through phenylalanine, is 17 amino acids long. The entry retains the CDR3 DNA only, 51 bases that are in frame from base 1. In total, more than 500 healthy bone marrow donors made up the cohort. Cohort members were all nominally healthy when sampled, although unrecorded immune exposures were likely present. CMV serostatus was positive for 250 to 300 and negative for about 55% of the roughly 670 cohort members, and was not recorded for this donor. A peripheral blood sample was provided by each donor, and peripheral blood mononuclear cells were used for TCR beta sequencing. Genomic DNA was extracted from the blood cell samples with the Qiagen DNeasy Blood Extraction Kit. What the research found in general, with its limitations: The study gave a list of more than 150 TCR beta chains associated with cytomegalovirus. A group of highly shared sequence variants was considered likely to be a technical artifact of the sequencing pipeline. Correlated functional status among segregating V segments might reflect linkage disequilibrium, but an unknown experimental factor could not be ruled out. In a later genetic analysis, a missense DCLRE1C variant was associated with V-gene and J-gene trimming of TCR beta chains, and the association was replicated in an independent cohort. Some IMGT-functional V segments, including TRBV6-2 and TRBV6-3, could not be told apart with the 87-base-pair reads, so those segments were excluded. Because counts were too low, 15 to 20 rarely observed V segments, including chromosome 9 orphons, were left out of the earlier analysis of several hundred of the donors. In vitro tests confirmed that a few of the cytomegalovirus-associated TCR beta chains recognize cytomegalovirus antigens. While some public TCRs were present in many individuals, most TCR sequences turned up only very rarely across donors. This cohort had only TCR beta chains sequenced, and the lack of alpha or paired-chain data limited which features could be detected. Because HLA typing was unavailable for some donors at each locus, only the typed subset was used in association tests. In a later analysis, the rate of TCR association differed among HLA loci, with DRB1 alleles having the most associated TCRs and HLA-C alleles having the fewest. A further reported finding was that TCR beta sequences accurately predicted the HLA-A and HLA-B alleles for most subjects in the first cohort. The classifier was reported to diagnose cytomegalovirus status with high specificity and sensitivity in both the original cohort and the validation cohort. In a later analysis, 15,000 to 20,000 TCR beta sequences were associated with specific HLA alleles at a false discovery rate of 0.05. According to a later analysis, most CMV-associated TCR beta chains appeared to be HLA-restricted, and the HLA associations seemed to be driven largely by CMV exposure. According to the authors, the approach could potentially be generalized to other disease states and immunological phenotypes. Strong co-occurrence of HLA alleles, especially DR and DQ, made assigning TCR associations to individual alleles difficult. For the cohort, immune exposure information was limited to CMV serostatus. In a later genetic analysis, fewer N-insertions in productive TCRs were reported among donors in an Asian-associated ancestry cluster than the approximately 710-donor mean. Broadly in line with IMGT annotations, most TCR beta V segments showed up in productive rearrangements about 87% or about 30% of the time in an earlier analysis of a few hundred of the donors. A later analysis reported that several top co-occurrence clusters appeared linked to parvovirus B19, influenza, CMV and Epstein-Barr virus. In a later analysis, HLA-associated TCR beta chains showed more clonal expansion and lower generation probabilities than non-associated chains that were equally common. The presence/absence analyses assumed that sequencing depth was roughly uniform across donors, and that assumption may not be true.

The sequenced sample was PBMCs. This TCR derives from a human donor in good health. This sequence uses TRBV7-2 and TRBJ1-6, with the D gene call left open. This receptor carries the CDR3 CASSLAVLRAYNSPLHF. The nucleotide sequence is TGTGCCAGCAGCTTAGCAGTTTTGAGGGCCTATAATTCACCCCTCCACTTT.